This is a list of T cell receptor beta chains from one sample in a study of T cells after yellow fever vaccination. Using its own MiXCR run on the 5' RACE reads, TCRdb lists one record per CDR3 protein. The sample consists of about 330,000 distinct CDR3 sequences, 7% to 9% of them appearing once. Here the sequenced sample was PBMCs, taken about 49 days after the first yellow fever vaccination. The receptors derive from a man aged 18-30 years who received the YFV17D yellow fever vaccine. Each CDR3 is given with its conserved first and last residue. The D gene is left open where the match is weak. Clone size is shown for a subset of rows, as once, few, many or a class of expanded clone.

abundance: -
j_gene: TRBJ2-3
v_gene: TRBV12-3/TRBV12-4
d_gene: TRBD1
CDR3nt: TGTGCCAGCAGTACCTCGGGGACAGGGTCGGCAGATACGCAGTATTTT
CDR3aa: CASSTSGTGSADTQYF

abundance: few
j_gene: TRBJ2-5
v_gene: TRBV4-2
d_gene: -
CDR3nt: TGTGCCAGCAGCCAAGATCTAACGGGCCAAGAGACCCAGTACTTC
CDR3aa: CASSQDLTGQETQYF

abundance: few
j_gene: TRBJ2-3
v_gene: TRBV15
d_gene: -
CDR3nt: TGTGCCACCAGCAGAGGCCCAGCCACCTTTAGCACAGATACGCAGTATTTT
CDR3aa: CATSRGPATFSTDTQYF

abundance: -
j_gene: TRBJ2-2
v_gene: TRBV7-2
d_gene: -
CDR3nt: TGTGCCAGCAGCTTAAACAGAGGGTCGAACACCGGGGAGCTGTTTTTT
CDR3aa: CASSLNRGSNTGELFF

abundance: -
j_gene: TRBJ2-1
v_gene: TRBV11-2
d_gene: TRBD1
CDR3nt: TGTGCCAGCAGCTTAGAGGGGACAGGGTTCTACAATGAGCAGTTCTTC
CDR3aa: CASSLEGTGFYNEQFF

abundance: few
j_gene: TRBJ2-5
v_gene: TRBV18
d_gene: -
CDR3nt: TGTGCCAGCTCACCACGGTCGCCAGAGACCCAGTACTTC
CDR3aa: CASSPRSPETQYF

abundance: few
j_gene: TRBJ1-4
v_gene: TRBV7-8
d_gene: -
CDR3nt: TGTGCCAGCAGCTTAGCGGTGGTTGAAAAACTGTTTTTT
CDR3aa: CASSLAVVEKLFF

abundance: few
j_gene: TRBJ2-7
v_gene: TRBV29-1
d_gene: TRBD1
CDR3nt: TGCAGCGTGGAGACCTCGACAGGGGGCGAGCAGTACTTC
CDR3aa: CSVETSTGGEQYF

abundance: -
j_gene: TRBJ1-1
v_gene: TRBV20-1
d_gene: -
CDR3nt: TGCAGTGCTAGGAAGTTGAACACTGAAGCTTTCTTT
CDR3aa: CSARKLNTEAFF

abundance: -
j_gene: TRBJ2-2
v_gene: TRBV5-4
d_gene: -
CDR3nt: TGTGCCAGCAGCTCTCACTGGGACACCGGGGAGCTGTTTTTT
CDR3aa: CASSSHWDTGELFF

abundance: many
j_gene: TRBJ2-3
v_gene: TRBV29-1
d_gene: TRBD1
CDR3nt: TGCAGCGTTGATTTTAGCAGGGGGTCAGATACGCAGTATTTT
CDR3aa: CSVDFSRGSDTQYF

abundance: -
j_gene: TRBJ1-2
v_gene: TRBV7-8
d_gene: -
CDR3nt: TGTGCCAGCAGCTTATACCGAGCCTCCTATGGCTACACCTTC
CDR3aa: CASSLYRASYGYTF

abundance: -
j_gene: TRBJ1-1
v_gene: TRBV20-1
d_gene: -
CDR3nt: TGCAGTGCTAGAGATCACACCCGAGTTATGACTGAAGCTTTCTTT
CDR3aa: CSARDHTRVMTEAFF

abundance: -
j_gene: TRBJ2-1
v_gene: TRBV6-2/TRBV6-3
d_gene: -
CDR3nt: TGTGCCAGCAGTTACGGTCTGGATAGGGAGCAGTTCTTC
CDR3aa: CASSYGLDREQFF

abundance: few
j_gene: TRBJ2-7
v_gene: TRBV6-5
d_gene: -
CDR3nt: TGTGCCAGCAGTTATTTTGACGGTAAATTCTCCTACGAGCAGTACTTC
CDR3aa: CASSYFDGKFSYEQYF

abundance: few
j_gene: TRBJ2-5
v_gene: TRBV12-3/TRBV12-4
d_gene: TRBD2
CDR3nt: TGTGCCAGCAGTCCGCTAGCGGGGGAGACCCAGTACTTC
CDR3aa: CASSPLAGETQYF

abundance: -
j_gene: TRBJ2-1
v_gene: TRBV3-1
d_gene: -
CDR3nt: TGTGCCAGCAGCCCGGCGAATGTTTATGAGCAGTTCTTC
CDR3aa: CASSPANVYEQFF

abundance: few
j_gene: TRBJ2-3
v_gene: TRBV5-1
d_gene: -
CDR3nt: TGCGCCAGCAGCTTGGGACTAGGGGGCACAGATACGCAGTATTTT
CDR3aa: CASSLGLGGTDTQYF

abundance: -
j_gene: TRBJ2-3
v_gene: TRBV5-5
d_gene: TRBD1
CDR3nt: TGTGCCAGCAGCTTGTTCCTTGGGACAGTGTATGGCACAGATACGCAGTATTTT
CDR3aa: CASSLFLGTVYGTDTQYF

abundance: few
j_gene: TRBJ2-1
v_gene: TRBV20-1
d_gene: -
CDR3nt: TGCAGTGCCCCTCCAGCGATCTTC
CDR3aa: CSAPPAIF

abundance: many
j_gene: TRBJ1-2
v_gene: TRBV29-1
d_gene: -
CDR3nt: TGCAGCGTTGGGACAGCTAACTATGGCTACACCTTC
CDR3aa: CSVGTANYGYTF

abundance: -
j_gene: TRBJ2-7
v_gene: TRBV29-1
d_gene: -
CDR3nt: TGCAGCGTTGAAGCCCTAGAGGGGGCCTACGAGCAGTACTTC
CDR3aa: CSVEALEGAYEQYF

abundance: -
j_gene: TRBJ2-7
v_gene: TRBV5-3
d_gene: -
CDR3nt: TGTGCCAGAAGAGAGCAGGGGAAGGCCTACGAGCAGTACTTC
CDR3aa: CARREQGKAYEQYF

abundance: few
j_gene: TRBJ1-6
v_gene: TRBV6-1
d_gene: -
CDR3nt: TGTGCCAGCAGTGAAATAAGCGTTTATAATTCACCCCTCCACTTT
CDR3aa: CASSEISVYNSPLHF

abundance: many
j_gene: TRBJ2-7
v_gene: TRBV19
d_gene: -
CDR3nt: TGTGCCAGTAGTATCGGTAGCGGCGCCTACGAGCAGTACTTC
CDR3aa: CASSIGSGAYEQYF

abundance: -
j_gene: TRBJ2-7
v_gene: TRBV12-3/TRBV12-4
d_gene: -
CDR3nt: TGTGCCAGCAGTCCGGGAGTCTACGAGCAGTACTTC
CDR3aa: CASSPGVYEQYF

abundance: -
j_gene: TRBJ2-7
v_gene: TRBV5-1
d_gene: -
CDR3nt: TGCGCCAGCAGCTTGGTTCGAGGTGCCAGGGACCACGAGCAGTACTTC
CDR3aa: CASSLVRGARDHEQYF

abundance: -
j_gene: TRBJ1-1
v_gene: TRBV19
d_gene: TRBD1
CDR3nt: TGTGCCAGTAGTATTGCAGGGGGCTACACTGAAGCTTTCTTT
CDR3aa: CASSIAGGYTEAFF

abundance: many
j_gene: TRBJ1-1
v_gene: TRBV7-2
d_gene: -
CDR3nt: TGTGCCAGCAGCCGAGGCCAGGGTCTCTGGGACACTGAAGCTTTCTTT
CDR3aa: CASSRGQGLWDTEAFF

abundance: few
j_gene: TRBJ1-5
v_gene: TRBV12-3/TRBV12-4
d_gene: -
CDR3nt: TGTGCCAGCAATTCCAGGGTGGGAGGAAGGCCCCAGCATTTT
CDR3aa: CASNSRVGGRPQHF

abundance: many
j_gene: TRBJ2-4
v_gene: TRBV4-2
d_gene: -
CDR3nt: TGTGCCAGCAGCCAGGGCAGCATTCAGTACTTC
CDR3aa: CASSQGSIQYF

abundance: -
j_gene: TRBJ2-7
v_gene: TRBV4-3
d_gene: TRBD2
CDR3nt: TGCGCCAGCAGCCAAGAAGGGCCGGGAGGAGGGACCTACGAGCAGTACTTC
CDR3aa: CASSQEGPGGGTYEQYF

abundance: -
j_gene: TRBJ2-7
v_gene: TRBV5-1
d_gene: -
CDR3nt: TGCGCCAGCAGCTTAAACCGGGACTCCCGGGAGTACGAGCAGTACTTC
CDR3aa: CASSLNRDSREYEQYF

abundance: few
j_gene: TRBJ1-2
v_gene: TRBV3-1
d_gene: -
CDR3nt: TGTGCCAGCAGCCAAGTCCTACAGGGCAGCTACACCTTC
CDR3aa: CASSQVLQGSYTF

abundance: few
j_gene: TRBJ2-2
v_gene: TRBV10-3
d_gene: -
CDR3nt: TGTGCCATCAGTGAAGAAACCCCGAACACCGGGGAGCTGTTTTTT
CDR3aa: CAISEETPNTGELFF

abundance: few
j_gene: TRBJ2-5
v_gene: TRBV6-1
d_gene: -
CDR3nt: TGTGCCAGCAGTGAAGGGGCGGGCCACGAGACCCAGTACTTC
CDR3aa: CASSEGAGHETQYF

abundance: few
j_gene: TRBJ1-1
v_gene: TRBV6-1
d_gene: -
CDR3nt: TGTGCCAGCAGCGCACGAACTCGGGGGTCTGAAGCTTTCTTT
CDR3aa: CASSARTRGSEAFF

abundance: -
j_gene: TRBJ2-1
v_gene: TRBV20-1
d_gene: -
CDR3nt: TGCAGTGCTAGCCCCCCCTTGGGGGGGGCCGATGAGCAGTTCTTC
CDR3aa: CSASPPLGGADEQFF

abundance: -
j_gene: TRBJ1-4
v_gene: TRBV3-1
d_gene: -
CDR3nt: TGTGCCAGCAGCCAAGTTAGAGGTGAAAAACTGTTTTTT
CDR3aa: CASSQVRGEKLFF

abundance: few
j_gene: TRBJ1-1
v_gene: TRBV5-1
d_gene: -
CDR3nt: TGCGCCAGCAGCTGGGGCCAAACCTCAAACACTGAAGCTTTCTTT
CDR3aa: CASSWGQTSNTEAFF

abundance: many
j_gene: TRBJ2-5
v_gene: TRBV7-2
d_gene: TRBD1
CDR3nt: TGTGCCAGCAGCTCCACGGGACAGGGGTCGTTTGAGTACTTC
CDR3aa: CASSSTGQGSFEYF

abundance: -
j_gene: TRBJ2-3
v_gene: TRBV29-1
d_gene: TRBD1
CDR3nt: TGCAGCGTGCACAGGGGTTCGGGAGATACGCAGTATTTT
CDR3aa: CSVHRGSGDTQYF

abundance: -
j_gene: TRBJ2-3
v_gene: TRBV5-1
d_gene: -
CDR3nt: TGCGCCAGCAGCGCGCGGTTGGGAAACACAGATACGCAGTATTTT
CDR3aa: CASSARLGNTDTQYF

abundance: few
j_gene: TRBJ2-5
v_gene: TRBV5-1
d_gene: -
CDR3nt: TGCGCCAGCAGCTTGGCCCCGGGGTGGAAAGAGACCCAGTACTTC
CDR3aa: CASSLAPGWKETQYF

abundance: -
j_gene: TRBJ2-3
v_gene: TRBV7-2
d_gene: -
CDR3nt: TGTGCCAGCAGCTCACCCCCCCGGGGGGATACGCAGTATTTT
CDR3aa: CASSSPPRGDTQYF

abundance: many
j_gene: TRBJ2-7
v_gene: TRBV12-5
d_gene: -
CDR3nt: TGTGCTAGTGGTTTTAGGTTGGACGAGCAGTACTTC
CDR3aa: CASGFRLDEQYF

abundance: -
j_gene: TRBJ2-5
v_gene: TRBV20-1
d_gene: -
CDR3nt: TGCAGTGCTACTCGGGGCGGGGAAGAGACCCAGTACTTC
CDR3aa: CSATRGGEETQYF

abundance: -
j_gene: TRBJ2-5
v_gene: TRBV5-1
d_gene: -
CDR3nt: TGCGCCAGCAGCCCCGCTCAGGAGGGCGAGACCCAGTACTTC
CDR3aa: CASSPAQEGETQYF

abundance: many
j_gene: TRBJ2-5
v_gene: TRBV5-1
d_gene: -
CDR3nt: TGCGCCAGCAGCTTGGCAGCGGCAGCACCCGAAGAGACCCAGTACTTC
CDR3aa: CASSLAAAAPEETQYF

abundance: -
j_gene: TRBJ1-4
v_gene: TRBV29-1
d_gene: -
CDR3nt: TGCAGCGTTGTGACCAATGAAAAACTGTTTTTT
CDR3aa: CSVVTNEKLFF

abundance: few
j_gene: TRBJ2-3
v_gene: TRBV7-6
d_gene: -
CDR3nt: TGTGCCAGCACCGATTATCCTCCGGCCTGGGGAGATACGCAGTATTTT
CDR3aa: CASTDYPPAWGDTQYF

abundance: many
j_gene: TRBJ2-2
v_gene: TRBV7-8
d_gene: -
CDR3nt: TGTGCCAGCAGCGGGGACCGACTCCCCGGGGAGCTGTTTTTT
CDR3aa: CASSGDRLPGELFF

abundance: many
j_gene: TRBJ2-7
v_gene: TRBV12-3/TRBV12-4
d_gene: -
CDR3nt: TGTGCCAGCAGTTACGACAGGTCTCACGAGCAGTACTTC
CDR3aa: CASSYDRSHEQYF

abundance: -
j_gene: TRBJ2-1
v_gene: TRBV29-1
d_gene: -
CDR3nt: TGCAGCGTTGAAGTGGATCCCAATGAGCAGTTCTTC
CDR3aa: CSVEVDPNEQFF

abundance: -
j_gene: TRBJ2-1
v_gene: TRBV7-8
d_gene: -
CDR3nt: TGTGCCAGCAGCTCGCGCGCGGGGGCCGTCAATGAGCAGTTCTTC
CDR3aa: CASSSRAGAVNEQFF

abundance: -
j_gene: TRBJ1-1
v_gene: TRBV3-1
d_gene: -
CDR3nt: TGTGCCAGCAGCCAAGTTTCCAGAGTCAACACTGAAGCTTTCTTT
CDR3aa: CASSQVSRVNTEAFF

abundance: once
j_gene: TRBJ2-5
v_gene: TRBV6-5
d_gene: -
CDR3nt: TGTGCCAGCAGTTACGCGACACTGGAGATCCAGTACTTC
CDR3aa: CASSYATLEIQYF

abundance: -
j_gene: TRBJ1-3
v_gene: TRBV7-9
d_gene: -
CDR3nt: TGTGCCAGCAGCTTAGTGGGGGATTATGGAAACACCATATATTTT
CDR3aa: CASSLVGDYGNTIYF